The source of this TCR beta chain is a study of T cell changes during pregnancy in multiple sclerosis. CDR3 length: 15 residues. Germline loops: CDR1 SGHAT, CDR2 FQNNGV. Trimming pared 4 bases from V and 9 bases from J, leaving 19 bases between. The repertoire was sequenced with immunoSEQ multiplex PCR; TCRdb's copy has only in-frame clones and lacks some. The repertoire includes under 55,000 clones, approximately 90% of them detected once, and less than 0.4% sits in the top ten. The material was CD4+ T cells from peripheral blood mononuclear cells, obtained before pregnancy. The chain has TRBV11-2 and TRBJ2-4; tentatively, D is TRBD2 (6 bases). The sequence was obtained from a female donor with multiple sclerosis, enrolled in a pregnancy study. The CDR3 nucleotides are TGTGCCAGCAGCTCACGCGGGACTTCAGAGAGCATTCAGTACTTC. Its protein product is CASSSRGTSESIQYF.